One and the same sample provided the 9 T cell receptor beta chains below, sequenced in a study of blood T cell repertoires in COVID-19. The repertoire was sequenced with immunoSEQ multiplex PCR; TCRdb's copy has only in-frame clones and lacks some. The sample contains about 170,000 clones, roughly nine tenths of which appear only once. The sample comprised peripheral blood. The receptors were gathered from an older woman with COVID-19, enrolled during active disease.

V usage is TRBV7-2 and J usage is TRBJ1-2; 11 bases are a match to TRBD1. V was pared by 5 bases and J by 8 bases, with 4 bases of the junction left unmatched. Germline CDR1 reads SGHTA; CDR2 reads FQGNSA. The CDR3 totals 13 residues. The CDR3 DNA sequence: TGTGCCAGCAGCGCGGGACAGGGGGTAGGCTACACCTTC. Translated, it gives CASSAGQGVGYTF.

The rearrangement uses TRBV6-5 and TRBJ1-2, with a weak D call TRBD1 (5 bases). The CDR3 consists of 14 residues. Germline-derived CDR1 and CDR2 are MNHEY and SVGAGI. V lost 6 bases and J 5 bases, leaving 16 bases between the germline ends. CDR3 nucleotides: TGTGCCAGCAGACAAGGGACTGACCTATATGGCTACACCTTC. It yields the protein CASRQGTDLYGYTF.

V usage is TRBV6-5 and J usage is TRBJ1-2, with 9 bases matching TRBD1. The germline V gene has CDR1 MNHEY and CDR2 SVGAGI. Trimming cost V 7 bases and J 6 bases; bases outside gene matches: 6. The length of the CDR3 is 13 residues. Here the CDR3 DNA reads TGTGCCAGCACCATGGACAGGGGCCATGGCTACACCTTC. Protein product: CASTMDRGHGYTF.

The chain uses TRBV29-1 and TRBJ1-1, with D unresolved. The germline V gene has CDR1 SQVTM and CDR2 ANQGSEA. This CDR3 comprises 11 residues. V lost 4 bases and J lost 5, with 8 bases in between. The CDR3 DNA follows: TGCAGCGTTGGAAGCGCTACTGAAGCTTTCTTT. Its protein is CSVGSATEAFF.

This clone was observed once. The V and J genes are TRBV18 and TRBJ2-3; a possible D gene is TRBD2 (6 bases). The V end was cut by 6 bases, the J end by 0 bases, with 13 bases between. The CDR3 has 15 amino acids. From germline, CDR1 is KGHSH and CDR2 LQKENI. The chain's CDR3 is CASSRSGSSTDTQYF. Written as DNA, the CDR3 is TGTGCCAGCTCGCGTAGCGGATCTAGCACAGATACGCAGTATTTT.

Only a few counts were recorded for this clone. Additional DNA sequences in this sample encode the identical CDR3. This chain connects TRBV7-3 to TRBJ2-3; 8 positions agree with TRBD2. The ends lost 2 bases at V and 0 bases at J; junction bases unmatched: 1. Germline values: CDR1 SGHTA, CDR2 FQGTGA. The CDR3 totals 15 residues. In DNA, the CDR3 is TGTGCCAGCAGCTTAGCGGGGGGAAGCACAGATACGCAGTATTTT. This codes for CASSLAGGSTDTQYF.

In this sample, this clone turned up once. This chain uses TRBV2 with TRBJ1-2; 7 bases agree with TRBD1. The CDR3 spans 13 residues. Germline V gives CDR1 SNHLY, CDR2 FYNNEI. With V trimmed by 9 bases and J by 2 bases, 6 bases remained unmatched. Here the CDR3 DNA reads TGTGCCAGGGAGGGACAGCGAAACTATGGCTACACCTTC. This codes for CAREGQRNYGYTF.

This clone has just a few counts. J is TRBJ2-7 and V is TRBV10-3, with 11 positions matching TRBD2. Losses at the gene ends were 4 bases for V and 3 bases for J; bases not matched to a gene: 5. Germline CDR1 and CDR2: ENHRY and SYGVKD. CDR3 length: 15 residues. DNA of the CDR3: TGTGCCATCAGTGGGCCCACTAGCGGGAGCTACGAGCAGTACTTC. It is translated as CAISGPTSGSYEQYF.

This clone showed up just once. The chain joins TRBV9 to TRBJ2-1; D is perhaps TRBD2 (6 bases). V shed 4 bases and J shed 0 bases, with 11 bases lying between them. Germline CDR1 SGDLS, CDR2 YYNGEE. The CDR3 length is 15 residues. For the CDR3, the DNA is TGTGCCAGCAGCCCCGGAGGGAGCTCCTACAATGAGCAGTTCTTC. Amino acid sequence: CASSPGGSSYNEQFF.